The rows below give T cell receptor beta chains drawn from one sample of a study of blood T cell repertoires in COVID-19. Assay: immunoSEQ multiplex PCR; the TCRdb copy retains only in-frame clones and omits some. The profile shows 120,000 or so clones, about 85% of them singletons. The specimen sequenced was peripheral blood. The receptors here all came from a woman of 80 years or more with acute or convalescent COVID-19. Both conserved end residues are trimmed from each CDR3. Each record gives: J gene, V gene, CDR3 protein.

J: TRBJ1-2; V: TRBV4-2; CDR3: ASSQDSQTGPGNYGYT
J: TRBJ1-2; V: TRBV7-8; CDR3: ASSLTQVPYGYT
J: TRBJ1-4; V: TRBV15; CDR3: ATSPRGGEKLF
J: TRBJ1-1; V: TRBV4-2; CDR3: ASSRKEAWNTEAF
J: TRBJ1-5; V: TRBV28; CDR3: ASSSQKPQH
J: TRBJ1-4; V: TRBV7-9; CDR3: ASSLSPRGSEKLF
J: TRBJ1-3; V: TRBV18; CDR3: ASSPSQGHSGNTIY
J: TRBJ2-5; V: TRBV2; CDR3: ASTKKETQY
J: TRBJ1-5; V: TRBV28; CDR3: ASSFFAQESQPQH
J: TRBJ2-3; V: TRBV19; CDR3: ASSTTGADTQY
J: TRBJ1-1; V: TRBV12-3/TRBV12-4; CDR3: ASSYAWNTEAF